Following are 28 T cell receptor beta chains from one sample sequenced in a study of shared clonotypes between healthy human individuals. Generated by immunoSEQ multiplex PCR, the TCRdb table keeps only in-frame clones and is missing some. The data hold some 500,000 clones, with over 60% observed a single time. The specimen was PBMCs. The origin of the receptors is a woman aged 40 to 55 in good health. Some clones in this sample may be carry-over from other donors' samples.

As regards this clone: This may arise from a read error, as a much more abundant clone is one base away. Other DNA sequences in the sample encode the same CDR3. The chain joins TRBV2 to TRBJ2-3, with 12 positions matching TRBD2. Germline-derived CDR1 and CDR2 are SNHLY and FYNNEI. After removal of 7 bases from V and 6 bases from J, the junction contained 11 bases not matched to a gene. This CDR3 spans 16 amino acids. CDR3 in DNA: TGTGCCAGCACCCCGGGGCTAGCGGGAGGGTGGGATACGCAGTATTTT. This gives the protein CASTPGLAGGWDTQYF. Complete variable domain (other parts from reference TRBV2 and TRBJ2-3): EPEVTQTPSHQVTQMGQEVILRCVPISNHLYFYWYRQILGQKVEFLVSFYNNEISEKSEIFDDQFSVERPDGSNFTLKIRSTKLEDSAMYFCASTPGLAGGWDTQYFGPGTRLTVL.

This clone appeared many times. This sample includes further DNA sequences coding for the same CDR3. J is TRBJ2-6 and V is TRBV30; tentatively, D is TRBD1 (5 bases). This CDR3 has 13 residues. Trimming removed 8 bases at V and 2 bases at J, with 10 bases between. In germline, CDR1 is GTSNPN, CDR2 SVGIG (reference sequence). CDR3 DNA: TGTGCCGGAAGGGGTGCTGGGGCCAACGTCCTGACTTTC. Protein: CAGRGAGANVLTF. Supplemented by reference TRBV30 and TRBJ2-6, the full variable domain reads SQTIHQWPATLVQPVGSPLSLECTVEGTSNPNLYWYRQAAGRGLQLLFYSVGIGQISSEVPQNLSASRPQDRQFILSSKKLLLSDSGFYLCAGRGAGANVLTFGAGSRLTVL.

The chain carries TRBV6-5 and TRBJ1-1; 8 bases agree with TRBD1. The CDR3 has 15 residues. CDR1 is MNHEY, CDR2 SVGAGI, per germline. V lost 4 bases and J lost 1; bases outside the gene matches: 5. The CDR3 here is CASSLGQGWNTEAFF. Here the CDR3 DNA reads TGTGCCAGCAGTTTAGGACAGGGCTGGAACACTGAAGCTTTCTTT.

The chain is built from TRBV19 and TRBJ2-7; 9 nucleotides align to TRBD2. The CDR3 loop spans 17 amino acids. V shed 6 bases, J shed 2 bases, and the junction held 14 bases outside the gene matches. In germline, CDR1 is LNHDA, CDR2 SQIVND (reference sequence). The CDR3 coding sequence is TGTGCCAGTAGCCCGCTCCATTTAGCTAGCGGGGCCTACGAGCAGTACTTC. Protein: CASSPLHLASGAYEQYF.

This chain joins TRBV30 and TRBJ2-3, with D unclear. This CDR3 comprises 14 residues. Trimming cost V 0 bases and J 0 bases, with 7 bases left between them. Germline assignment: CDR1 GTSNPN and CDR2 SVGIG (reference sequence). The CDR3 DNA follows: TGTGCCTGGAGTGTTGGAGTTAGCACAGATACGCAGTATTTT. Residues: CAWSVGVSTDTQYF.

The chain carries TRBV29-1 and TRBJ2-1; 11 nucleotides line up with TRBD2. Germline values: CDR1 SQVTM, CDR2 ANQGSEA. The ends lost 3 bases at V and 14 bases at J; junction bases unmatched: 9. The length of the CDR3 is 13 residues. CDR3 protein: CSVEGLAGGEEFF. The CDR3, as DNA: TGCAGCGTTGAGGGGCTAGCGGGGGGAGAGGAGTTCTTC.

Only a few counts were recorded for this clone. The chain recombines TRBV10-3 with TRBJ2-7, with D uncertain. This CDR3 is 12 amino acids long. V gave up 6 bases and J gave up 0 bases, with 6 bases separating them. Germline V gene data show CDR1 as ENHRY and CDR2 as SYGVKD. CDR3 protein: CAISPSSYEQYF. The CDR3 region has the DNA TGTGCCATCAGCCCTTCCTCCTACGAGCAGTACTTC.

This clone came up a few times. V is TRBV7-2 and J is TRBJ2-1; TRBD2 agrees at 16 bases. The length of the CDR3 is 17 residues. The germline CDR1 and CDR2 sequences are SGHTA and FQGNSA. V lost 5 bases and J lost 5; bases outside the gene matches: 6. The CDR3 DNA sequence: TGTGCCAGCAGCCTTCCTGGGACTAGCGGGAGGGACAATGAGCAGTTCTTC. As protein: CASSLPGTSGRDNEQFF.

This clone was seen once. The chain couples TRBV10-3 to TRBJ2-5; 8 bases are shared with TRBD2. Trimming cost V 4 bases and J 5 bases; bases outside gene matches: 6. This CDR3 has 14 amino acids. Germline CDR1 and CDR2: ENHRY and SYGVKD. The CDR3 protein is CAISAGGPWETQYF. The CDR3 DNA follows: TGTGCCATCAGTGCGGGAGGGCCCTGGGAGACCCAGTACTTC.

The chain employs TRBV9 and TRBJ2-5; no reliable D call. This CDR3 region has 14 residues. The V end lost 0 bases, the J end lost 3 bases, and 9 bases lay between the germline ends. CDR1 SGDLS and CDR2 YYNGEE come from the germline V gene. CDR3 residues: CASSVGQTKETQYF. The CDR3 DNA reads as TGTGCCAGCAGCGTAGGGCAGACCAAAGAGACCCAGTACTTC.

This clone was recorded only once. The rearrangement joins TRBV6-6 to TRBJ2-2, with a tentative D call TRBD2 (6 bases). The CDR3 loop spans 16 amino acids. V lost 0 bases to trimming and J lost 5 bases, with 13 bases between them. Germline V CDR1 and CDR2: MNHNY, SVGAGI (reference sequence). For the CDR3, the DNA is TGTGCCAGCAGTTACTCGTCCGGCGGGATTACCGGGGAGCTGTTTTTT. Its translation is CASSYSSGGITGELFF.

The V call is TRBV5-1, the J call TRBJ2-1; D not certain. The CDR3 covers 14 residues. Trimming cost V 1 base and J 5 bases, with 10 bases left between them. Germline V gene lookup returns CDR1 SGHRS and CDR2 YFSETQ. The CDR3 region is CASSLLSENNEQFF. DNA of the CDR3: TGCGCCAGCAGCTTGTTGTCAGAAAACAATGAGCAGTTCTTC.

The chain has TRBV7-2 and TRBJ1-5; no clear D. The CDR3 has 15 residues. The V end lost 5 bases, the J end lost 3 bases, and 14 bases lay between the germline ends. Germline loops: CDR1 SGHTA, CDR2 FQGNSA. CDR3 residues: CASSQRSGVNQPQHF. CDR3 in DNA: TGTGCCAGCAGCCAACGAAGCGGAGTCAATCAGCCCCAGCATTTT.

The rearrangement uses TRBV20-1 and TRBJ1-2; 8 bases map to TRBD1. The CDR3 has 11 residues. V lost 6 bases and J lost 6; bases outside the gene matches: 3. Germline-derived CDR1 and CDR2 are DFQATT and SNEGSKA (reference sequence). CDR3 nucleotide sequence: TGCAGTGCCAGGACAGGGAATGGCTACACCTTC. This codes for CSARTGNGYTF.

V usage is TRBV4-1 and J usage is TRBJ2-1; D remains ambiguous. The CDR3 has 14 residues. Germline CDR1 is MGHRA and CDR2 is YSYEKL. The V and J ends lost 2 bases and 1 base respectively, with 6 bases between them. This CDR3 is CASSQLFSYNEQFF. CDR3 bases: TGCGCCAGCAGCCAATTGTTTTCCTACAATGAGCAGTTCTTC.

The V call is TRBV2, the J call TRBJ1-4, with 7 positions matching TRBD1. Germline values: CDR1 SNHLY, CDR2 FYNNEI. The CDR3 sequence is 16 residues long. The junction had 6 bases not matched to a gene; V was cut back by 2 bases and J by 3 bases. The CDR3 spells CASSEQGTASNEKLFF. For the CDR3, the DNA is TGTGCCAGCAGTGAACAAGGGACAGCTTCTAATGAAAAACTGTTTTTT.

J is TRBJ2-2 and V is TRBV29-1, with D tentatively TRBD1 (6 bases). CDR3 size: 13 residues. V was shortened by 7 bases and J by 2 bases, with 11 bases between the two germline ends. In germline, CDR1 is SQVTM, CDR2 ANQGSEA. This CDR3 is CSGSGENTGELFF. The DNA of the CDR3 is TGCAGCGGTTCAGGGGAAAACACCGGGGAGCTGTTTTTT.

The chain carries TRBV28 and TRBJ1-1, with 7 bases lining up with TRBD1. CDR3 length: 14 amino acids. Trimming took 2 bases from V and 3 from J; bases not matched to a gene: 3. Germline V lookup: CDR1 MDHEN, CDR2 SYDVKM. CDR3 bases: TGTGCCAGCAGTTTAGGAACAGGGGACACTGAAGCTTTCTTT. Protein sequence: CASSLGTGDTEAFF.

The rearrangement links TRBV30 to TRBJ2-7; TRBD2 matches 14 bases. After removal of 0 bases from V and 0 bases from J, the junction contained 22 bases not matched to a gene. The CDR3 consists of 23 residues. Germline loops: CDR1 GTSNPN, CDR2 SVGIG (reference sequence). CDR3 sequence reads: CAWSVGRKRGLAGEGPGSYEQYF. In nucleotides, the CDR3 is TGTGCCTGGAGTGTCGGGCGAAAAAGGGGACTAGCGGGAGAAGGGCCCGGCTCCTACGAGCAGTACTTC.

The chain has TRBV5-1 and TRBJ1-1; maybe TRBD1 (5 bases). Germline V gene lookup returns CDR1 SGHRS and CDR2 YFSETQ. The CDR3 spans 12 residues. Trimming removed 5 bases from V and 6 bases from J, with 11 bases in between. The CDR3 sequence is CASSQGHSEAFF. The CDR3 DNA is TGCGCCAGCAGTCAGGGTCACTCTGAAGCTTTCTTT.

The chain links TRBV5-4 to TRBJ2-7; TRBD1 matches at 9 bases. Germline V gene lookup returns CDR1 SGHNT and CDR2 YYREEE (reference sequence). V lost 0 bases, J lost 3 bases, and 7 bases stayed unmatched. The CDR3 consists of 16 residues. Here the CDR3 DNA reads TGTGCCAGCAGCTTGGTGGGACAGGGCATGAACTACGAGCAGTACTTC. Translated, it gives CASSLVGQGMNYEQYF.

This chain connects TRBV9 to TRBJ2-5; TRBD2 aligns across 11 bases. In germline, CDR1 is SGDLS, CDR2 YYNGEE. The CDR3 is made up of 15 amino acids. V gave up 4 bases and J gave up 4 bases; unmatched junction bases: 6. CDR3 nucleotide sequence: TGTGCCAGCAGCCTCGGACTAGCGGGCTCAGAGACCCAGTACTTC. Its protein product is CASSLGLAGSETQYF.

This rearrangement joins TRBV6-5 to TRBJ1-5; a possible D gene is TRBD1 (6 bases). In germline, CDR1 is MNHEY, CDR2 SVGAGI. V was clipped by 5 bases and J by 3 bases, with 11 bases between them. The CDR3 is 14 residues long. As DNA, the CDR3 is TGTGCCAGCAGTGAACGACAGGTCAATCAGCCCCAGCATTTT. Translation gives CASSERQVNQPQHF.

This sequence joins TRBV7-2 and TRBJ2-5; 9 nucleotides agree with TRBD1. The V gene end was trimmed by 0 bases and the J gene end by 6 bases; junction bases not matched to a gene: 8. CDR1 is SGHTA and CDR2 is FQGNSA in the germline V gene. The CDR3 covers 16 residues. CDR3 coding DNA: TGTGCCAGCAGCTTAGCCGTAACAGGGGGCGCGCAGACCCAGTACTTC. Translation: CASSLAVTGGAQTQYF.

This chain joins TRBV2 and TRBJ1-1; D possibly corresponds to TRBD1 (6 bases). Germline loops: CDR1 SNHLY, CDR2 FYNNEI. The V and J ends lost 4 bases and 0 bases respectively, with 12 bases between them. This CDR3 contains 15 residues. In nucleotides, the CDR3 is TGTGCCAGCAGTGGCCGGGGGCTAATGAACACTGAAGCTTTCTTT. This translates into CASSGRGLMNTEAFF.

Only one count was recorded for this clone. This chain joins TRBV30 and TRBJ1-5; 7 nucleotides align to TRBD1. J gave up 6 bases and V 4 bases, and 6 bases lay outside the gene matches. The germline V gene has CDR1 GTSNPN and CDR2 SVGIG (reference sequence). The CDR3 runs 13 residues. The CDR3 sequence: CAWTGGWGQPQHF. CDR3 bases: TGTGCCTGGACAGGGGGTTGGGGTCAGCCCCAGCATTTT.

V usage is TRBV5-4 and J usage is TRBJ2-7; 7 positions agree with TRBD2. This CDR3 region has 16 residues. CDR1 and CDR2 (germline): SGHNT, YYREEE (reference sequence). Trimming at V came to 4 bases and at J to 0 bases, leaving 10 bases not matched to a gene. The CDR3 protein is CASSLASGTSSYEQYF. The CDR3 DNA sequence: TGTGCCAGCAGCCTAGCTAGCGGAACTAGCTCCTACGAGCAGTACTTC. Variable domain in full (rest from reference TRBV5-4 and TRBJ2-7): ETGVTQSPTHLIKTRGQQVTLRCSSQSGHNTVSWYQQALGQGPQFIFQYYREEENGRGNFPPRFSGLQFPNYSSELNVNALELDDSALYLCASSLASGTSSYEQYFGPGTRLTVT.

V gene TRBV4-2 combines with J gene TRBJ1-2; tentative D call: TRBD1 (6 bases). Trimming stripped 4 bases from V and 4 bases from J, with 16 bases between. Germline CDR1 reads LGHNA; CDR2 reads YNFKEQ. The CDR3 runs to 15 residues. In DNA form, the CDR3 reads TGTGCCAGCAGCCGCCCCGGCGGACAGCCCTATGGCTACACCTTC. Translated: CASSRPGGQPYGYTF.